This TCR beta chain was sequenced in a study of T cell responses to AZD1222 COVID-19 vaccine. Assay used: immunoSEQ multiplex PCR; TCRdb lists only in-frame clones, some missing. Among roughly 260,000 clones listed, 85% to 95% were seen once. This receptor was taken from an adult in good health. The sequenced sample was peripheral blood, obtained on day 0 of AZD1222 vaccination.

CDR3 DNA sequence: TGTGCCAGCAGCTTAATAGGGACTAGCGGGAGAGTCGGCACAGATACGCAGTATTTT. Translated: CASSLIGTSGRVGTDTQYF. This sequence joins TRBV7-2 and TRBJ2-3; TRBD2 agrees at 14 bases. The germline gives CDR1 SGHTA, CDR2 FQGNSA. The CDR3 covers 19 residues. V was pared by 2 bases and J by 1 base, with 8 bases of the junction left unmatched. Full variable domain (remainder filled in from reference TRBV7-2 and TRBJ2-3): GAGVSQSPSNKVTEKGKDVELRCDPISGHTALYWYRQSLGQGLEFLIYFQGNSAPDKSGLPSDRFSAERTGGSVSTLTIQRTQQEDSAVYLCASSLIGTSGRVGTDTQYFGPGTRLTVL.